This TCR beta chain was observed in a study of T-cell reconstitution after alpha-beta-depleted transplantation in children. Notes on the study in general: Two months or so post-transplant, alpha-beta T cells reportedly derived from several hundred expanded graft clones. T-cell counts and diversity at one year following transplant were attributed mainly to newly produced T cells. Certain patients had high TCRbeta diversity at day 60, and it came from recipient T cells and thymic progenitors that survived.

The CDR3 has 12 residues. The V end lost 4 bases, the J end lost 2 bases, and 6 bases lay between the germline ends. Germline assignment: CDR1 SGHAT and CDR2 FQNNGV. The authors prepared the TCRbeta library with unique molecular identifiers. TCRdb re-called the PCR reads through MiXCR, storing one row per CDR3 protein. The data hold 200,000 or so distinct CDR3 sequences, with approximately 8.4% observed a single time. Worth noting for this clonotype: Antigen: not known.

Source: PBMCs, mostly from graft donor cells, taken 360 days after TCRalphabeta/CD19-depleted stem cell transplant. The TCR originated in a male patient aged 2-10 years who had a stem cell transplant for acute myeloid leukemia, so the T cells may come from the graft donor. The chain recombines TRBV11-2 with TRBJ2-7; D not certain. The CDR3 DNA is TGTGCCAGCAGCTATGGGACCTACGAGCAGTACGTC. It encodes CASSYGTYEQYV.